This TCR beta chain comes out of a study of control samples from healthy donors and cancer patients (dated by TCRdb to 2020 to 2021). The library was produced with the immunoSEQ multiplex PCR assay. The source is immuneACCESS, and TCRdb retained only in-frame sequences with V and J called. Part of the clones is not carried over; for the studies checked, unresolved V genes explain less than half of this, and the remainder is unexplained. The sample includes about 160,000 clones, with roughly nine tenths observed a single time. Of the sample, roughly 0.64% is held by the ten largest clones. Remarks on this clone: The clone's antigen remains unknown. Qualities for individual bases were not recorded, and no much larger clone is one base off.

The CDR3 sequence holds 15 residues, the cysteine and phenylalanine included. Of the read, only the CDR3 DNA is kept; its 45 bases are in frame from base 1. From a lookup of the germline V gene, CDR1 and CDR2 are MDHEN and SYDVKM. Trimming removed 5 bases from V and 3 bases from J; the gene matches leave 6 bases unexplained. The chain joins TRBV28 to TRBJ1-5; 8 of the junction bases match TRBD1. The clonotype originates from a woman in her twenties or thirties in good health. The source material was blood. The CDR3 here reads CASSIRDRSNQPQHF. The DNA sequence reads TGTGCCAGCAGTATAAGGGACAGGTCCAATCAGCCCCAGCATTTT.